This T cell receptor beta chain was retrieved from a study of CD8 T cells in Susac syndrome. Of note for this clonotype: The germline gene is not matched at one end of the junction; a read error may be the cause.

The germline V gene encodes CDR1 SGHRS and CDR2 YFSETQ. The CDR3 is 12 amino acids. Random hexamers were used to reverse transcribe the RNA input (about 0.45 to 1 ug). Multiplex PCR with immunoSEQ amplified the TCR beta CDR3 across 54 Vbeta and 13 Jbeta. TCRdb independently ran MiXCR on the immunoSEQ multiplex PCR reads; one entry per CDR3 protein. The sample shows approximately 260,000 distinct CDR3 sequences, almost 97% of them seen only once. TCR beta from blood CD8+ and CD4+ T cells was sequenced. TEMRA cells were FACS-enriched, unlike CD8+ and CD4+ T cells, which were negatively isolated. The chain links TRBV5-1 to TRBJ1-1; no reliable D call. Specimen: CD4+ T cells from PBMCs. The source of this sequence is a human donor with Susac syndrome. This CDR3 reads CTSSFAGTEAFF. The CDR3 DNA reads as TGCACCAGCAGCTTCGCGGGGACTGAAGCTTTCTTT.